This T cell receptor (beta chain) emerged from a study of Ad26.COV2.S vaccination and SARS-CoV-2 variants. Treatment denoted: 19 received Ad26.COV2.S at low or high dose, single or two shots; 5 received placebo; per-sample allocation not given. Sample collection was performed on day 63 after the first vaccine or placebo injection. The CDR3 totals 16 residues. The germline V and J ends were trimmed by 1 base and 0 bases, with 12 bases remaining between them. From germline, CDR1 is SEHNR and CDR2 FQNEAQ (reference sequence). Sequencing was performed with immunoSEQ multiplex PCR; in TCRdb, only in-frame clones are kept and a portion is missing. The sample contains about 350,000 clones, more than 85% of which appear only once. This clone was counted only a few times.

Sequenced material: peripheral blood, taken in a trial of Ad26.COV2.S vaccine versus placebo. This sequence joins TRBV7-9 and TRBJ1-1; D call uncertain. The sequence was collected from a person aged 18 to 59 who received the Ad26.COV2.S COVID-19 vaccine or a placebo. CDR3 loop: CASSLDPPGLNTEAFF. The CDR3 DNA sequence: TGTGCCAGCAGCTTAGACCCCCCGGGGTTGAACACTGAAGCTTTCTTT.